This TCR beta chain was retrieved from a study of OX40 agonist ivuxolimab in advanced cancers. Study-wide context: The diagnoses of dose-escalation patients were hepatocellular carcinoma, melanoma, renal cell or head and neck cancer. Prior therapy, whether anti-PD-1, anti-PD-L1 or anti-CTLA-4, was allowed, and about 39% had some.

Autoimmune disease history or systemic immunosuppression excluded patients. Assay used: immunoSEQ multiplex PCR; TCRdb lists only in-frame clones, some missing. This sample carries some 96,000 clones, about 91% of them seen once, and the ten largest clones take approximately 0.58%. V dropped 4 bases and J dropped 8; count of bases not matched to a gene: 15. The CDR3 sequence is 18 residues long. Germline CDR1 reads MGHRA; CDR2 reads YSYEKL. This clone was observed once. The TCR sequence derives from an adult with an advanced solid tumor such as melanoma, head and neck, liver or kidney cancer. The chain employs TRBV4-1 and TRBJ2-1; 12 bases fit TRBD2. Sequenced material: CD4+ or CD8+ T cells sorted from blood, taken in a trial of the OX40 agonist ivuxolimab. The CDR3, as DNA: TGCGCCAGCAGCCGCCCTTTTAGCCTAGCGGGAGGGATGGATGAGCAGTTCTTC. Protein: CASSRPFSLAGGMDEQFF.